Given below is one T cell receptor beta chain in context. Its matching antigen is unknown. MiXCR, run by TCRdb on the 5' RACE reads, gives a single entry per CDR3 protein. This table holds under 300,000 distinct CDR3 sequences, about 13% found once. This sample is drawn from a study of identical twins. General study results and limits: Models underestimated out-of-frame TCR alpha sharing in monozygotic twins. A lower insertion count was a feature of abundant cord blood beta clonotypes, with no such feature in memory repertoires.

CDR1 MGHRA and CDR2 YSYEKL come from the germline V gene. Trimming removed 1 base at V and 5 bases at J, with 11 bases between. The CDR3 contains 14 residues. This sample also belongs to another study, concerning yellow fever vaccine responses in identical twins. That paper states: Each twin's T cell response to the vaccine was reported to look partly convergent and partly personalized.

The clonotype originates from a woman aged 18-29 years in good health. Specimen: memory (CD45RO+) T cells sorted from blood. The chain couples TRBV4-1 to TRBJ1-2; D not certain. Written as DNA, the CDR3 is TGCGCCAGCAGCCAAGTCGGTCAGCCTTATGGCTACACCTTC. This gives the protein CASSQVGQPYGYTF.